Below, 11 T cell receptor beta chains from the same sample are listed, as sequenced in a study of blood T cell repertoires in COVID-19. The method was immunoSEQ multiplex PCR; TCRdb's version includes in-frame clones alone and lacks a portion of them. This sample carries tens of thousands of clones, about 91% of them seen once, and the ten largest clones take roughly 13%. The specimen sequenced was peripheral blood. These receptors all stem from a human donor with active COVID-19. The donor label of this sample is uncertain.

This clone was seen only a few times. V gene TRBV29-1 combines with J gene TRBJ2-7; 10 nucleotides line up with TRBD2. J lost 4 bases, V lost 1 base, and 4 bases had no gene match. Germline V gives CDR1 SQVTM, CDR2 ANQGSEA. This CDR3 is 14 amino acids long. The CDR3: CSVEGLAGVYEQYF. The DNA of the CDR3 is TGCAGCGTTGAAGGTCTAGCGGGAGTTTACGAGCAGTACTTC.

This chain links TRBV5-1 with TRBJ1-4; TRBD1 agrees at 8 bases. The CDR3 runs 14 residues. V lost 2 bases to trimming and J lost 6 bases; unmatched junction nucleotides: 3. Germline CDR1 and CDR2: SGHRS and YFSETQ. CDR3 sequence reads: CASSLQGGDEKLFF. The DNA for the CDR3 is TGCGCCAGCAGCTTACAGGGGGGAGATGAAAAACTGTTTTTT.

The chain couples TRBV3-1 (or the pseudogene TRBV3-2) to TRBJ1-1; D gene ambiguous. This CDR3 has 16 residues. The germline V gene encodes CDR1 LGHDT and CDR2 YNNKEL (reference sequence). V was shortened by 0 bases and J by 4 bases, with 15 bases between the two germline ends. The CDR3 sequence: CASSQDPGHRSTEAFF. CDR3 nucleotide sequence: TGTGCCAGCAGCCAAGATCCCGGCCACCGGAGCACTGAAGCTTTCTTT.

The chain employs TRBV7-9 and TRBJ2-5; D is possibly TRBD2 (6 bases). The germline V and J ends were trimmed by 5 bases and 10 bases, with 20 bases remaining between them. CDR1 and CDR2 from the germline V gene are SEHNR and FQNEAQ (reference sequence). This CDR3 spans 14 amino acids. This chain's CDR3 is CASSPGLPPEGQYF. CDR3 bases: TGTGCCAGCAGCCCGGGACTCCCTCCTGAGGGCCAGTACTTC.

CDR3 in amino acids: CSVRADGNDRGRIYGYTF. In DNA, the CDR3 is TGCAGCGTTCGGGCAGACGGAAACGACAGGGGGCGAATCTATGGCTACACCTTC. V usage is TRBV29-1 and J usage is TRBJ1-2; 10 nucleotides align to TRBD1. The CDR3 length is 18 residues. Germline V CDR1 and CDR2: SQVTM, ANQGSEA. Trimming at V came to 5 bases and at J to 4 bases, leaving 19 bases not matched to a gene.

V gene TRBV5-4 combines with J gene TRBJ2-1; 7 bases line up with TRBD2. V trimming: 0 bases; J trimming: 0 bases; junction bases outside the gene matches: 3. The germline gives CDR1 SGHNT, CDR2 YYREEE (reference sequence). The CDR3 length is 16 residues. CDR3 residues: CASSLAASGSYNEQFF. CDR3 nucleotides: TGTGCCAGCAGCTTGGCGGCTAGCGGCTCCTACAATGAGCAGTTCTTC. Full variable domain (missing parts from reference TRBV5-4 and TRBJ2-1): ETGVTQSPTHLIKTRGQQVTLRCSSQSGHNTVSWYQQALGQGPQFIFQYYREEENGRGNFPPRFSGLQFPNYSSELNVNALELDDSALYLCASSLAASGSYNEQFFGPGTRLTVL.

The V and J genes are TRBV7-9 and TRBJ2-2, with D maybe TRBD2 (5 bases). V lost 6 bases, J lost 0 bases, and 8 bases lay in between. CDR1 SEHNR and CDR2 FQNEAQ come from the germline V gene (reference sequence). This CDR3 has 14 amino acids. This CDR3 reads CASRDSANTGELFF. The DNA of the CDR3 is TGTGCCAGCAGAGATAGCGCGAACACCGGGGAGCTGTTTTTT.

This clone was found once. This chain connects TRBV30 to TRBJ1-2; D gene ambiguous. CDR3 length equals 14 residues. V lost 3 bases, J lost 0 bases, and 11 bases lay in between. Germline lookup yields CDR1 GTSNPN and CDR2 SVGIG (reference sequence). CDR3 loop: CAWRGVSPNYGYTF. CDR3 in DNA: TGTGCCTGGAGGGGCGTCTCCCCTAACTATGGCTACACCTTC.

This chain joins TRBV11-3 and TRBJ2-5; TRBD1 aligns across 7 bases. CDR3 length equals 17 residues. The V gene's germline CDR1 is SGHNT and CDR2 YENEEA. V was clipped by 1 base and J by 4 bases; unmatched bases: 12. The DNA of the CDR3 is TGTGCCAGCAGCTTAGGAACCACAGGGGCTGGGGGAGAGACCCAGTACTTC. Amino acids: CASSLGTTGAGGETQYF.

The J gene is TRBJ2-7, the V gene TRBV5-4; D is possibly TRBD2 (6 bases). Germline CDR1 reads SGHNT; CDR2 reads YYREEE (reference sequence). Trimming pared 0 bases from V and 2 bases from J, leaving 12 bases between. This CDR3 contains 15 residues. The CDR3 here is CASSLVPERAYEQYF. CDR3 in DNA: TGTGCCAGCAGCTTGGTACCCGAGCGGGCCTACGAGCAGTACTTC.

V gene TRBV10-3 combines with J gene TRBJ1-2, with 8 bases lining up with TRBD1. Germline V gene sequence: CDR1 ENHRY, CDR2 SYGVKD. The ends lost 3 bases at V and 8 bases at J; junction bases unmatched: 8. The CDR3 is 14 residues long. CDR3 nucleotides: TGTGCCATCAGTGACGGGCAGGGGGCGGCCGGCTACACCTTC. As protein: CAISDGQGAAGYTF.